This is a list of T cell receptor beta chains from one sample in a study of T cell responses to AZD1222 COVID-19 vaccine. Some clones are missing from TCRdb's copy, which holds only in-frame ones; the method was immunoSEQ multiplex PCR. Among over 150,000 clones listed, approximately 92% were seen once. The sequenced sample was peripheral blood, obtained on day 0 of AZD1222 vaccination. The source of these receptors is an adult in good health. The CDR3 runs from the conserved cysteine through the conserved F or W. Each record gives: CDR3 length, J gene, V gene, D gene, CDR3 protein, CDR3 DNA. A D gene is named only where the DNA matches it firmly.

>13|TRBJ2-1|TRBV7-2|-
CASSFGLSNEQFF
TGTGCCAGCAGCTTTGGACTATCCAATGAGCAGTTCTTC
>15|TRBJ1-5|TRBV11-2|-
CASSLFGVQTEPQHF
TGTGCCAGCAGCTTATTCGGGGTCCAAACCGAGCCCCAGCATTTT
>11|TRBJ2-1|TRBV6-4|-
CASSDSGEQFF
TGTGCCAGCAGTGACTCGGGGGAGCAGTTCTTC
>13|TRBJ1-2|TRBV30|TRBD1
CAWWDRGRYGYTF
TGTGCCTGGTGGGACAGGGGGCGTTATGGCTACACCTTC
>16|TRBJ2-1|TRBV5-1|-
CASSFRASSPNNEQFF
TGCGCCAGCAGCTTTCGAGCCTCCTCTCCCAACAATGAGCAGTTCTTC
>15|TRBJ1-2|TRBV28|TRBD1
CASSPGQGPMGGYTF
TGTGCCAGCAGTCCTGGACAGGGCCCGATGGGTGGCTACACCTTC
>17|TRBJ2-3|TRBV7-2|TRBD2
CASSLWATSGGTDTQYF
TGTGCCAGCAGCTTATGGGCGACTAGCGGCGGCACAGATACGCAGTATTTT
>17|TRBJ1-4|TRBV18|-
CASSPQMLGGANEKLFF
TGTGCCAGCTCACCTCAGATGTTGGGAGGGGCTAATGAAAAACTGTTTTTT
>16|TRBJ2-2|TRBV29-1|-
CSGSQGGGTVPGELFF
TGCAGCGGGAGTCAGGGAGGGGGAACCGTGCCCGGGGAGCTGTTTTTT
>15|TRBJ1-1|TRBV10-3|TRBD1
CAISERGTVNTEAFF
TGTGCCATCAGTGAGAGAGGGACAGTTAACACTGAAGCTTTCTTT
>16|TRBJ1-6|TRBV5-1|-
CASSLAAAVKGSPLHF
TGCGCCAGCAGCTTGGCCGCGGCCGTTAAGGGTTCACCCCTCCACTTT